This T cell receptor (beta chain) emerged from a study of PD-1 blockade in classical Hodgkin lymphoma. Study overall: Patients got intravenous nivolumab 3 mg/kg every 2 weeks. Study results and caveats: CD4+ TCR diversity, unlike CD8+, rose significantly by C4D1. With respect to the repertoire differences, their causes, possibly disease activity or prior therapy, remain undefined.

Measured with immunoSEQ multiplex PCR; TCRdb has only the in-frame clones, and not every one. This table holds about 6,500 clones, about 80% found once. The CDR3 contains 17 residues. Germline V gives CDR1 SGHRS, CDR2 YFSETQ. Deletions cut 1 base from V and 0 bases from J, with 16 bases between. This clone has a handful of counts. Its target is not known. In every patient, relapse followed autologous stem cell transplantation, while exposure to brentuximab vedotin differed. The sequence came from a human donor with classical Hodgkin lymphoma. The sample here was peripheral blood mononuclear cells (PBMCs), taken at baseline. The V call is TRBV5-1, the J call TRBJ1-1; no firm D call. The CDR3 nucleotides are TGCGCCAGCAGCTTGAATGCAGGTCTTATCATGAACACTGAAGCTTTCTTT. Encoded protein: CASSLNAGLIMNTEAFF.